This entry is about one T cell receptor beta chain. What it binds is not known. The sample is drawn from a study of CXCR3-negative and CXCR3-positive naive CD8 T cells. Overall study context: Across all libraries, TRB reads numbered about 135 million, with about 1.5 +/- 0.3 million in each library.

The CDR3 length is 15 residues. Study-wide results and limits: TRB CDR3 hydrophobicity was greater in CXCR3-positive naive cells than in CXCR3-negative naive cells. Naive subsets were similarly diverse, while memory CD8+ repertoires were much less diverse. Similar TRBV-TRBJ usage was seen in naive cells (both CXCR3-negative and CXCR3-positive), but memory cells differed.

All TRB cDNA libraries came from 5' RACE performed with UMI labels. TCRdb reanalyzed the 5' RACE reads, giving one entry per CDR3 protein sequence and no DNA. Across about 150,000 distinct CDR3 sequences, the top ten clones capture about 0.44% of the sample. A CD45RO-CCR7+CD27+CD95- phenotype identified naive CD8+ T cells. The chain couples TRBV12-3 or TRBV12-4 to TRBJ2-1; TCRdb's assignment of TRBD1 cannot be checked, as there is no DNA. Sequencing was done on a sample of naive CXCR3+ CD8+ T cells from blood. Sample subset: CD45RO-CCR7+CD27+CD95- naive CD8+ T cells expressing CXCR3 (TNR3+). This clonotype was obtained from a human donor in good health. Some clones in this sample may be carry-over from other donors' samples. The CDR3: CASWNQGTGYNEQFF.